This T cell receptor (beta chain) originates from a study of T-cell reconstitution after alpha-beta-depleted transplantation in children. This clonotype was observed a few times. CDR3 size: 14 residues. The germline V gene encodes CDR1 SGHTA and CDR2 FQGNSA. V shed 5 bases, J shed 2 bases, and the junction held 5 bases outside the gene matches. The authors prepared the TCRbeta library with unique molecular identifiers. TCRdb itself ran the PCR reads through MiXCR, one entry per CDR3 protein. The sample lists hundreds of thousands of distinct CDR3 sequences; approximately 12% were seen once. The sequences come from PBMCs from the stem cell graft donor, collected from the stem cell graft. The sequence was obtained from a human donor who donated a stem cell graft to a child with combined immunodeficiency. The V and J genes are TRBV7-2 and TRBJ2-7; 8 bases are shared with TRBD1. In DNA form, the CDR3 reads TGTGCCAGCAGCGGGGGGACAGGCCCCTACGAGCAGTACTTC. Translating gives CASSGGTGPYEQYF.